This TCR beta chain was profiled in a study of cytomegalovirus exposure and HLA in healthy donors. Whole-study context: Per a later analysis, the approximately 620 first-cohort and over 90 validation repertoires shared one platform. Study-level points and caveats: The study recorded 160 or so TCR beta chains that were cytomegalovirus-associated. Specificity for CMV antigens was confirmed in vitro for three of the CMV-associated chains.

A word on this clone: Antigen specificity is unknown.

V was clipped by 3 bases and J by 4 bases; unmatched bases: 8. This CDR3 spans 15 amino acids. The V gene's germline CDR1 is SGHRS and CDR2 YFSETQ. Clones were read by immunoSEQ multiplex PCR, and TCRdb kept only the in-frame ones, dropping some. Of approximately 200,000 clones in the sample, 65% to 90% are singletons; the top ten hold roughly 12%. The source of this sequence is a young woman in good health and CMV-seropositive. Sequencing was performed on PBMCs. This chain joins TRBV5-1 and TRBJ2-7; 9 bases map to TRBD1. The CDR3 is CASSWGPGQGYEQYF. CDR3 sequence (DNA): TGCGCCAGCAGCTGGGGACCGGGACAGGGATACGAGCAGTACTTC.